Below, one TCR beta chain is given with its context. As yet, its antigen is unknown. In the PCR, 60 Vbeta and 13 Jbeta primers were used. Assay: immunoSEQ multiplex PCR; the TCRdb copy retains only in-frame clones and omits some. This table lists more than 55,000 clones. The sample belongs to a study of cytomegalovirus exposure and HLA in healthy donors. The CDR3 length is 16 residues. Trimming removed 1 base from V and 7 bases from J; junction bases left unmatched: 12. Germline V CDR1 and CDR2: MGHRA, YSYEKL. Study-wide results and caveats: About 180 TCR beta chains were listed as cytomegalovirus-associated. A missense DCLRE1C variant was associated with V- and J-gene trimming of TCR beta chains in a later analysis, and an independent cohort replicated the association.

The V and J genes are TRBV4-1 and TRBJ1-2, with TRBD1 matching 7 bases. Material for sequencing was PBMCs. This receptor was obtained from a middle-aged woman in good health and CMV-seropositive. CDR3: CASSQAGTVLSGGYTF. For the CDR3, the DNA is TGCGCCAGCAGCCAAGCCGGGACAGTACTATCGGGTGGCTACACCTTC.